These 11 T cell receptor beta chains share one sample of origin, sequenced in a study of cytomegalovirus exposure and HLA in healthy donors. Libraries were prepared by immunoSEQ multiplex PCR; TCRdb keeps only in-frame clonotypes and omits some of them. The table lists about 140,000 clones, about 88% of them singletons. Sequencing was carried out using PBMCs. Receptors originate from a man between 18 and 35 years old in good health and CMV-seropositive.

The V and J genes are TRBV28 and TRBJ2-7, with 15 bases lining up with TRBD2. Per the germline V gene, CDR1 is MDHEN and CDR2 is SYDVKM. Trimming cost V 7 bases and J 2 bases; bases outside gene matches: 12. The CDR3 totals 18 residues. The CDR3 coding sequence is TGTGCCAGCATTCCCCCCGGGACTAGCGGGAGGCGGGCCTACGAGCAGTACTTC. As protein: CASIPPGTSGRRAYEQYF.

The chain couples TRBV27 to TRBJ1-1, with TRBD1 identical over 7 bases. This CDR3 spans 16 amino acids. Germline CDR1 MNHEY, CDR2 SMNVEV (reference sequence). Trimming cost V 0 bases and J 11 bases; bases outside gene matches: 15. The CDR3 spells CASSLSPRQGPPKAFF. The CDR3 DNA reads TGTGCCAGCAGTTTATCTCCGCGACAGGGTCCCCCTAAGGCTTTCTTT.

This clone was recorded once. The chain is built from TRBV6-6 and TRBJ1-3; D gene unclear. The germline gives CDR1 MNHNY, CDR2 SVGAGI (reference sequence). CDR3 length: 11 residues. Trimming shortened V by 6 bases and J by 7 bases, and 7 bases separated the two germline ends. The CDR3 DNA sequence: TGTGCCAGCAGCCTATTGAACACCATATATTTT. Encoded protein: CASSLLNTIYF.

The V gene is TRBV7-3, the J gene TRBJ2-3; possible D gene TRBD2, 6 bases. V was trimmed by 4 bases and J by 1 base, leaving 21 bases between them. There are 18 residues in the CDR3. Germline values: CDR1 SGHTA, CDR2 FQGTGA. The CDR3 here is CASSSTPWRAKGTDTQYF. CDR3 coding DNA: TGTGCCAGCAGCTCCACACCTTGGAGGGCCAAGGGCACAGATACGCAGTATTTT.

CDR3 region: CASSSAGGGLGTEAFF. CDR3 DNA sequence: TGTGCCAGCAGCTCCGCCGGAGGAGGACTGGGTACTGAAGCTTTCTTT. V is TRBV5-6 and J is TRBJ1-1; D ambiguous. This CDR3 contains 16 residues. The germline CDR1 and CDR2 sequences are SGHDT and YYEEEE. The V and J ends lost 3 bases and 5 bases respectively, with 20 bases between them.

V and J are TRBV11-3 and TRBJ2-7; 9 nucleotides match TRBD1. The CDR3 totals 14 residues. CDR1 and CDR2 (germline): SGHNT, YENEEA. The trim removed 5 bases at V and 6 bases at J, leaving 8 bases unmatched. CDR3 sequence: CASSQGQGIFEQYF. DNA for the CDR3: TGTGCCAGCAGCCAGGGACAGGGAATTTTCGAGCAGTACTTC.

This clone has only one observation. This chain uses TRBV15 with TRBJ2-2, with 7 nucleotides matching TRBD1. Germline CDR1 and CDR2: LNHNV and YYDKDF (reference sequence). The V segment lost 9 bases and the J segment 0 bases; nucleotides outside the gene matches: 4. CDR3 length equals 14 residues. The CDR3 sequence: CATRTGSNTGELFF. DNA for the CDR3: TGTGCCACAAGGACAGGTTCGAACACCGGGGAGCTGTTTTTT.

The chain couples TRBV7-9 to TRBJ1-1, with a tentative D call TRBD1 (5 bases). The CDR3 runs 15 residues. V shed 4 bases and J shed 5 bases, with 17 bases lying between them. Germline lookup yields CDR1 SEHNR and CDR2 FQNEAQ (reference sequence). CDR3 in amino acids: CASSSAGAGRTEAFF. DNA of the CDR3: TGTGCCAGCAGCTCCGCCGGGGCGGGGAGGACTGAAGCTTTCTTT.

The J gene is TRBJ1-1, the V gene TRBV7-9; D possibly corresponds to TRBD1 (6 bases). V shed 3 bases and J shed 5 bases, with 13 bases lying between them. This CDR3 comprises 14 residues. Germline V gene lookup returns CDR1 SEHNR and CDR2 FQNEAQ (reference sequence). CDR3 nucleotide sequence: TGTGCCAGCAGCTTCCCGGGACACGGGACTGAAGCTTTCTTT. Its translation is CASSFPGHGTEAFF.

V and J are TRBV25-1 and TRBJ2-3; D unclear. The CDR3 loop spans 16 amino acids. Trimming removed 2 bases at V and 6 bases at J, with 18 bases between. The germline V gene has CDR1 MGHDK and CDR2 SYGVNS. The CDR3 region has the DNA TGTGCCAGCAGTGAAACCCAGCCCCAGCGTTCGGATACGCAGTATTTT. It translates to CASSETQPQRSDTQYF. The full variable domain, its missing parts supplied by reference TRBV25-1 and TRBJ2-3, is EADIYQTPRYLVIGTGKKITLECSQTMGHDKMYWYQQDPGMELHLIHYSYGVNSTEKGDLSSESTVSRIRTEHFPLTLESARPSHTSQYLCASSETQPQRSDTQYFGPGTRLTVL.

CDR3 nucleotide sequence: TGTGCCAGCTTAGCAGCGGGAGACGGGGAGCTGTTTTTT. Protein sequence: CASLAAGDGELFF. The chain carries TRBV18 and TRBJ2-2; TRBD2 aligns across 8 bases. Germline CDR1 and CDR2: KGHSH and LQKENI. The CDR3 contains 13 residues. The V gene end was trimmed by 7 bases and the J gene end by 7 bases; junction bases not matched to a gene: 5. The entire variable domain, with the rest obtained from reference TRBV18 and TRBJ2-2, is as follows: NAGVMQNPRHLVRRRGQEARLRCSPMKGHSHVYWYRQLPEEGLKFMVYLQKENIIDESGMPKERFSAEFPKEGPSILRIQQVVRGDSAAYFCASLAAGDGELFFGEGSRLTVL.